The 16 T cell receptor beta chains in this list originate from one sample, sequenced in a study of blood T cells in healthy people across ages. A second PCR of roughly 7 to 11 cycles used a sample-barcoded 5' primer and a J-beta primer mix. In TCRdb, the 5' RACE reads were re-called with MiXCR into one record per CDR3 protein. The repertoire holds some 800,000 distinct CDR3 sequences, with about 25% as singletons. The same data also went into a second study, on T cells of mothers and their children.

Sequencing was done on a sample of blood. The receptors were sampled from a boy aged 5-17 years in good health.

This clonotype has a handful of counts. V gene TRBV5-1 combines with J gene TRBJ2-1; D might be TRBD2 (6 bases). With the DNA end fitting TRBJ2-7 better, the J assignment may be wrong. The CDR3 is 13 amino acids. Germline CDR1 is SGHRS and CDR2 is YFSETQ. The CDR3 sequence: CASSLGDFYEQYF. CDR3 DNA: TGCGCCAGCAGCTTGGGGGACTTCTACGAGCAGTACTTC.

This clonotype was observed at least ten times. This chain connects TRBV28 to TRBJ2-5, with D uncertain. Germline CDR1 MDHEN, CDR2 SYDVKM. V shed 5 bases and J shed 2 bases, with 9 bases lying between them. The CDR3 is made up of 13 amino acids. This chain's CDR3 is CASSNSRQETQYF. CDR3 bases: TGTGCCAGCAGTAATTCTCGGCAAGAGACCCAGTACTTC. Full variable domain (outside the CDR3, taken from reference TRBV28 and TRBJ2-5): DVKVTQSSRYLVKRTGEKVFLECVQDMDHENMFWYRQDPGLGLRLIYFSYDVKMKEKGDIPEGYSVSREKKERFSLILESASTNQTSMYLCASSNSRQETQYFGPGTRLLVL.

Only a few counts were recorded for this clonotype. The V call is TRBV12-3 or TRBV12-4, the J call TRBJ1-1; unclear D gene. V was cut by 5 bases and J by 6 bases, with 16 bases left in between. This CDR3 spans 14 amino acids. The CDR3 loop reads CASSNREHISEAFF. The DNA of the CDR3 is TGTGCCAGCAGTAACCGGGAACATATCTCTGAAGCTTTCTTT.

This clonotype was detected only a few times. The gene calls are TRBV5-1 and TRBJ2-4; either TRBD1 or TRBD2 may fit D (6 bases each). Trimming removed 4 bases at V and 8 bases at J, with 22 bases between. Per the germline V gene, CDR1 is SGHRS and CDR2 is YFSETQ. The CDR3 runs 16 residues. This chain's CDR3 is CASSRGPRPQEDIQYF. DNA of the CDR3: TGCGCCAGCAGCCGGGGGCCTCGGCCCCAGGAGGACATTCAGTACTTC. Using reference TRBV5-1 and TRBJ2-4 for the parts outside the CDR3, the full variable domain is KAGVTQTPRYLIKTRGQQVTLSCSPISGHRSVSWYQQTPGQGLQFLFEYFSETQRNKGNFPGRFSGRQFSNSRSEMNVSTLELGDSALYLCASSRGPRPQEDIQYFGAGTRLSVL.

CDR3 nucleotides: TGTGCCAGCAGCAACCCCTCGACCGGGAGGGTTTCCTACGAGCAGTACTTC. Protein sequence: CASSNPSTGRVSYEQYF. V and J are TRBV7-2 and TRBJ2-7, with TRBD2 matching over 8 bases. V lost 5 bases, J lost 1 base, and 13 bases stayed unmatched. The CDR3 consists of 17 residues. CDR1 is SGHTA, CDR2 FQGNSA, per germline.

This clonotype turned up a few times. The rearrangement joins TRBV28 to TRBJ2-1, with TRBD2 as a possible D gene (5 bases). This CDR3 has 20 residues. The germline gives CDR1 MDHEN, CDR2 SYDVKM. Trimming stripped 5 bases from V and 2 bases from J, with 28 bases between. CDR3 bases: TGTGCCAGCAGTCTTGGCTTGTTGTCCAGCGGCCGTACCGCCTACAATGAGCAGTTCTTC. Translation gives CASSLGLLSSGRTAYNEQFF.

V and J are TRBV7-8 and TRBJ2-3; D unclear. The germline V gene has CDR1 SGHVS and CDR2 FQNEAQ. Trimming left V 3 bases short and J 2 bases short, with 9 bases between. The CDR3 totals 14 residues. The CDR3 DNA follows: TGTGCCAGCAGCTTTAACAGACTCACAGATACGCAGTATTTT. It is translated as CASSFNRLTDTQYF.

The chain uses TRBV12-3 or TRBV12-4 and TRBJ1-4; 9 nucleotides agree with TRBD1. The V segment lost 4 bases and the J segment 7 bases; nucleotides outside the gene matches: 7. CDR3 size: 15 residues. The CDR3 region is CASSYPGQGFEKLFF. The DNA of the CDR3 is TGTGCCAGCAGTTACCCGGGACAGGGCTTTGAAAAACTGTTTTTT.

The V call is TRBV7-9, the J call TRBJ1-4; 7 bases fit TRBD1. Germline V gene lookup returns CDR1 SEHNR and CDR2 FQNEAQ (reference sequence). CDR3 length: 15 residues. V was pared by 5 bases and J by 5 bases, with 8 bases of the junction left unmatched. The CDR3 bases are TGTGCCAGCAGCCGGAAAGGGACAGAGAATGAAAAACTGTTTTTT. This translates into CASSRKGTENEKLFF.

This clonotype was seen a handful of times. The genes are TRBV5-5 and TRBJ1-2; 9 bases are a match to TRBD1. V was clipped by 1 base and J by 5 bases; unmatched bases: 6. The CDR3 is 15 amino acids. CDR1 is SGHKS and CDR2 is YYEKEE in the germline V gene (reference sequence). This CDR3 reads CASSLISGQGYGYTF. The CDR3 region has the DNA TGTGCCAGCAGCTTGATATCAGGACAGGGGTATGGCTACACCTTC.

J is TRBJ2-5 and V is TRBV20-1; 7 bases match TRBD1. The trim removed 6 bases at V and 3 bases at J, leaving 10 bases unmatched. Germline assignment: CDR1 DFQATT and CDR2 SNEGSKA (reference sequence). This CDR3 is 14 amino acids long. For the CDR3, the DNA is TGCAGTGCCAAACCTTGGGGACAGAAAGAGACCCAGTACTTC. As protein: CSAKPWGQKETQYF.

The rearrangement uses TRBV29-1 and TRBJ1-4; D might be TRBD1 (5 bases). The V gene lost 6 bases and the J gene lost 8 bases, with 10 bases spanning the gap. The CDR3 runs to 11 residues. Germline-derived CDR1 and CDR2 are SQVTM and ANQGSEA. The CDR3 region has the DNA TGCAGCGTCGCCGAGGGGGAAAAACTGTTTTTT. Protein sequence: CSVAEGEKLFF. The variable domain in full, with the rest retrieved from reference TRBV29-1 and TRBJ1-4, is SAVISQKPSRDICQRGTSLTIQCQVDSQVTMMFWYRQQPGQSLTLIATANQGSEATYESGFVIDKFPISRPNLTFSTLTVSNMSPEDSSIYLCSVAEGEKLFFGSGTQLSVL.

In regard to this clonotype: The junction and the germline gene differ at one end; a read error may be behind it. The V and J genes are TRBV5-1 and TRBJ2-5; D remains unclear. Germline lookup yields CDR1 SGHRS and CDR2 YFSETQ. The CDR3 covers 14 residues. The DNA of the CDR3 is TGCGCCAGCAGCTTAACAGCGTACCAAGAGACCCGGTACTTC. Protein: CASSLTAYQETRYF.

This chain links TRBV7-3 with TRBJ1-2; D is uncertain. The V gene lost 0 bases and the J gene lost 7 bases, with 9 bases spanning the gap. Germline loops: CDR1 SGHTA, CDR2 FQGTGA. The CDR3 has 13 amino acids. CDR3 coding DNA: TGTGCCAGCAGCTTAACCCCTAATGGTGGCTACACCTTC. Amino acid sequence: CASSLTPNGGYTF.

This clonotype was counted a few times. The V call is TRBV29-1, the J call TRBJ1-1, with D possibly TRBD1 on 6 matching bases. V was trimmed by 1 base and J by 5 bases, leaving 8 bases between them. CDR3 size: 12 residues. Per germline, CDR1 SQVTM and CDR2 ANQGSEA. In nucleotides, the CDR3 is TGCAGCGTTGAAGGGGGGCTAACTGAAGCTTTCTTT. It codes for CSVEGGLTEAFF.

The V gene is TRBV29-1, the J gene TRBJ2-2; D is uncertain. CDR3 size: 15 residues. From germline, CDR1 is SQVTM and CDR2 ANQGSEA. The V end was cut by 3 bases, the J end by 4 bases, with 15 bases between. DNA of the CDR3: TGCAGCGTTGATCTGACCCCGGGCGGCACCGGGGAGCTGTTTTTT. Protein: CSVDLTPGGTGELFF.